Shown below are 28 T cell receptor beta chains from a single sample sequenced in a study of shared T cell receptors in the human thymus. Clones were sequenced by immunoSEQ multiplex PCR, and TCRdb holds only the in-frame ones, with some missing. This sample has about 500,000 clones; 70% to 80% occur once, and the top ten carry 0.01% to 0.015%. In addition, the sample was reused for a study of human thymus T cells.

Sample: thymocytes. These receptors all stem from a boy in the first two years of life with a congenital heart defect.

The chain has TRBV7-8 and TRBJ1-2, with 10 bases fitting TRBD1. The ends lost 7 bases at V and 5 bases at J; junction bases unmatched: 22. The V gene's germline CDR1 is SGHVS and CDR2 FQNEAQ. The CDR3 has 19 amino acids. CDR3 in DNA: TGTGCCAGCATTATCACGGCCGGGACAGGGGTTTCTCGGGCGTATGGCTACACCTTC. This translates into CASIITAGTGVSRAYGYTF.

A few counts support this clone. The chain carries TRBV4-3 and TRBJ1-3, with D possibly TRBD1 on 6 matching bases. The CDR3 totals 17 residues. The germline gives CDR1 LGHNA, CDR2 YSLEER. V shed 3 bases and J shed 0 bases, with 15 bases lying between them. In nucleotides, the CDR3 is TGCGCCAGCAGCCAGGACAGCTTTCCACTCTCTGGAAACACCATATATTTT. This encodes CASSQDSFPLSGNTIYF.

The chain uses TRBV28 and TRBJ1-2; TRBD1 aligns across 7 bases. Germline V CDR1 and CDR2: MDHEN, SYDVKM. CDR3 size: 16 residues. After removal of 6 bases from V and 5 bases from J, the junction contained 15 bases not matched to a gene. The DNA for the CDR3 is TGTGCCAGCAGCCAGCCCACAGGGGCAGTAACGTATGGCTACACCTTC. It translates to CASSQPTGAVTYGYTF.

This chain joins TRBV25-1 and TRBJ2-7, with TRBD1 identical over 7 bases. Germline V gene sequence: CDR1 MGHDK, CDR2 SYGVNS. The CDR3 is 16 amino acids. V lost 1 base and J lost 2; bases outside the gene matches: 8. CDR3 DNA sequence: TGTGCCAGCAGTGAATGGGGAGACAGGGACCCCTACGAGCAGTACTTC. Protein sequence: CASSEWGDRDPYEQYF.

The J gene is TRBJ1-1, the V gene TRBV29-1, with TRBD1 as a possible D gene (6 bases). Trimming stripped 8 bases from V and 2 bases from J, with 15 bases between. There are 13 residues in the CDR3. Germline V lookup: CDR1 SQVTM, CDR2 ANQGSEA. The CDR3 DNA reads as TGCAGCTTCTACGGGACACTTAACACTGAAGCTTTCTTT. It translates to CSFYGTLNTEAFF.

The chain has TRBV18 and TRBJ2-7, with TRBD2 matching over 12 bases. Unmatched junction bases numbered 13, after V lost 0 bases and J lost 4 bases. Looked up from germline, CDR1 is KGHSH and CDR2 is LQKENI. The CDR3 is made up of 19 amino acids. CDR3 in DNA: TGTGCCAGCTCACCACCCCTAGCGGGAGGGCGGGGGGCCCCGTACGAGCAGTACTTC. Amino acids: CASSPPLAGGRGAPYEQYF.

J is TRBJ2-1 and V is TRBV11-2; TRBD2 matches 7 bases. The CDR3 runs to 16 residues. CDR1 and CDR2 from the germline V gene are SGHAT and FQNNGV. J was trimmed by 2 bases and V by 5 bases; bases with no gene match: 9. DNA for the CDR3: TGTGCCAGCAGCATGGGGTCCAGCGGGACCTACAATGAGCAGTTCTTC. It yields the protein CASSMGSSGTYNEQFF.

V gene TRBV5-4 combines with J gene TRBJ2-1; 8 bases are shared with TRBD1. CDR3 length: 16 amino acids. V shed 1 base, J shed 6 bases, and the junction held 9 bases outside the gene matches. Germline CDR1 is SGHNT and CDR2 is YYREEE (reference sequence). CDR3 sequence reads: CASSLRGYRGFNEQFF. In DNA, the CDR3 is TGTGCCAGCAGCTTGCGGGGATACAGGGGGTTCAATGAGCAGTTCTTC.

This clone appeared once. The chain recombines TRBV4-1 with TRBJ2-3; D call uncertain. Germline loops: CDR1 MGHRA, CDR2 YSYEKL. The CDR3 spans 14 residues. V lost 4 bases and J lost 4, with 12 bases in between. CDR3 in DNA: TGCGCCAGCAGCCCTCAACGGGTCGCAGATACGCAGTATTTT. This translates into CASSPQRVADTQYF.

The table lists this clone with a few counts. In nucleotides, the CDR3 is TGCGCCAGCAGCTTGGGACTAGCGGGAGTGGGTACCGGGGAGCTGTTTTTT. Translating gives CASSLGLAGVGTGELFF. The chain links TRBV5-1 to TRBJ2-2, with 12 bases aligning to TRBD2. The length of the CDR3 is 17 residues. The germline gives CDR1 SGHRS, CDR2 YFSETQ. The junction had 5 bases not matched to a gene; V was cut back by 0 bases and J by 5 bases.

This clone occurred once. V usage is TRBV4-1 and J usage is TRBJ2-1, with TRBD2 matching over 14 bases. Germline CDR1 MGHRA, CDR2 YSYEKL. The CDR3 has 17 residues. V shed 3 bases and J 7 bases; nucleotides not matched to a gene: 8. CDR3 DNA: TGCGCCAGCAGCCAGGCTTCCGGGACTAGCGGGAGTAATGAGCAGTTCTTC. Translation gives CASSQASGTSGSNEQFF.

This clone turned up a few times. The V and J genes are TRBV4-2 and TRBJ2-7; tentatively, D is TRBD1 (6 bases). The germline gives CDR1 LGHNA, CDR2 YNFKEQ. The ends were cut back, 0 bases at V and 2 bases at J, with 17 bases in the middle. The CDR3 contains 17 residues. CDR3 DNA sequence: TGTGCCAGCAGCCAAGAGATTACCCCGACAGGAACCTACGAGCAGTACTTC. As protein: CASSQEITPTGTYEQYF.

The chain uses TRBV2 and TRBJ2-7; the D gene is possibly TRBD1 (5 bases). This CDR3 has 13 amino acids. With 5 bases removed from V and 7 bases from J, the gap between germline ends came to 15 bases. Germline V lookup: CDR1 SNHLY, CDR2 FYNNEI. The chain's CDR3 is CASSSQGSKEQYF. CDR3 DNA: TGTGCCAGCAGTAGCCAGGGATCTAAAGAGCAGTACTTC. Together with reference TRBV2 and TRBJ2-7, the CDR3 gives the full variable domain: EPEVTQTPSHQVTQMGQEVILRCVPISNHLYFYWYRQILGQKVEFLVSFYNNEISEKSEIFDDQFSVERPDGSNFTLKIRSTKLEDSAMYFCASSSQGSKEQYFGPGTRLTVT.

This clone was picked up one time. At one boundary the junction diverges from the germline segment, which might be a read error. The V call is TRBV18, the J call TRBJ2-5; 8 nucleotides line up with TRBD1. The CDR3 is 19 residues long. Looked up from germline, CDR1 is KGHSH and CDR2 is LQKENI. This CDR3 is CASSPPHPDREKPQETQYF. DNA of the CDR3: TGTGCCAGCTCGCCACCTCACCCGGACAGGGAAAAACCTCAAGAGACCCAGTACTTC.

The J gene is TRBJ2-7, the V gene TRBV27; 7 bases are a match to TRBD1. V lost 5 bases and J lost 3; bases outside the gene matches: 7. Germline lookup yields CDR1 MNHEY and CDR2 SMNVEV (reference sequence). This CDR3 is built from 14 residues. CDR3 loop: CASSNRDRHYEQYF. The CDR3 DNA reads TGTGCCAGCAGTAACCGGGACAGACACTACGAGCAGTACTTC.

The genes are TRBV19 and TRBJ2-7; the match to TRBD2 covers 8 bases. After removal of 5 bases from V and 0 bases from J, the junction contained 6 bases not matched to a gene. The CDR3 runs 15 residues. CDR1 and CDR2 from the germline V gene are LNHDA and SQIVND (reference sequence). The DNA for the CDR3 is TGTGCCAGTAGTCCCCGGGAGGGTAGCTCCTACGAGCAGTACTTC. It translates to CASSPREGSSYEQYF.

The chain recombines TRBV9 with TRBJ2-1; 10 nucleotides align to TRBD2. The germline CDR1 and CDR2 sequences are SGDLS and YYNGEE. V was clipped by 2 bases and J by 3 bases; unmatched bases: 2. This CDR3 region has 15 residues. As DNA, the CDR3 is TGTGCCAGCAGCGTTCAGCGGGAGGGCTACAATGAGCAGTTCTTC. Its translation is CASSVQREGYNEQFF.

CDR3 residues: CASSQTLTGAYEQYF. The DNA for the CDR3 is TGCGCCAGCAGCCAAACGCTGACAGGGGCCTACGAGCAGTACTTC. This rearrangement joins TRBV4-3 to TRBJ2-7; the match to TRBD1 covers 8 bases. CDR1 and CDR2 (germline): LGHNA, YSLEER. Trimming cost V 2 bases and J 2 bases; bases outside gene matches: 5. The CDR3 contains 15 residues.

The chain recombines TRBV18 with TRBJ2-7; TRBD2 might be the D (5 bases). This CDR3 spans 18 amino acids. V lost 2 bases, J lost 2 bases, and 22 bases lay in between. Germline loops: CDR1 KGHSH, CDR2 LQKENI. The CDR3 bases are TGTGCCAGCTCACCAAAAATTGTCAGGAAGGACGGGACCTACGAGCAGTACTTC. It is translated as CASSPKIVRKDGTYEQYF.

The chain recombines TRBV9 with TRBJ1-2, with 7 bases fitting TRBD1. V gave up 3 bases and J gave up 6 bases; unmatched junction bases: 2. The CDR3 covers 12 residues. Germline V gene data show CDR1 as SGDLS and CDR2 as YYNGEE. In DNA form, the CDR3 reads TGTGCCAGCAGCGCACAGGGGAATGGCTACACCTTC. Amino acid sequence: CASSAQGNGYTF. Combining the CDR3 with reference TRBV9 and TRBJ1-2 gives the whole variable domain DSGVTQTPKHLITATGQRVTLRCSPRSGDLSVYWYQQSLDQGLQFLIQYYNGEERAKGNILERFSAQQFPDLHSELNLSSLELGDSALYFCASSAQGNGYTFGSGTRLTVV.

This clone has just one count. The CDR3: CASSIRLAGENEQYF. As DNA, the CDR3 is TGTGCCAGCAGCATTCGACTAGCGGGAGAAAATGAGCAGTACTTC. The V call is TRBV5-6, the J call TRBJ2-7, with 12 bases fitting TRBD2. The CDR3 is 15 residues long. The J segment lost 7 bases and the V segment lost 4 bases, leaving 9 bases of the junction unmatched. CDR1 is SGHDT and CDR2 is YYEEEE in the germline V gene. The variable domain in full, with the rest retrieved from reference TRBV5-6 and TRBJ2-7, is DAGVTQSPTHLIKTRGQQVTLRCSPKSGHDTVSWYQQALGQGPQFIFQYYEEEERQRGNFPDRFSGHQFPNYSSELNVNALLLGDSALYLCASSIRLAGENEQYFGPGTRLTVT.

The chain employs TRBV28 and TRBJ2-7; perhaps TRBD2 as D (6 bases). Trimming stripped 6 bases from V and 1 base from J, with 34 bases between. The CDR3 loop spans 21 amino acids. Germline V gene data show CDR1 as MDHEN and CDR2 as SYDVKM. CDR3 DNA: TGTGCCAGCAGGTATCTGGGGCGTGGCCCGGCAATCTACGGGGGATCCTACGAGCAGTACTTC. It translates to CASRYLGRGPAIYGGSYEQYF.

This clone was seen a handful of times. V is TRBV29-1 and J is TRBJ1-2; D is undetermined. V dropped 5 bases and J dropped 8 bases, with 15 bases sitting between them. CDR3 length: 12 residues. CDR1 and CDR2 (germline): SQVTM, ANQGSEA. CDR3 region: CSVPWGGSGYTF. The CDR3 bases are TGCAGCGTTCCCTGGGGAGGGAGCGGCTACACCTTC.

V is TRBV5-1 and J is TRBJ2-7; 9 bases match TRBD2. Germline loops: CDR1 SGHRS, CDR2 YFSETQ. CDR3 length equals 15 residues. Trimming took 4 bases from V and 7 from J; bases not matched to a gene: 12. CDR3 in amino acids: CASSPREAGGKEQYF. The DNA for the CDR3 is TGCGCCAGCAGCCCCCGGGAAGCGGGAGGAAAAGAGCAGTACTTC.

The chain employs TRBV27 and TRBJ2-1; weak D call: TRBD2 (5 bases). Germline loops: CDR1 MNHEY, CDR2 SMNVEV (reference sequence). The length of the CDR3 is 14 residues. Trimming shortened V by 6 bases and J by 4 bases, and 13 bases separated the two germline ends. Here the CDR3 reads CASRRKPGYNEQFF. CDR3 nucleotide sequence: TGTGCCAGCAGACGGAAGCCGGGGTACAATGAGCAGTTCTTC.

This clone was recorded only once. The chain combines TRBV19 with TRBJ1-1; D gene unclear. Germline-derived CDR1 and CDR2 are LNHDA and SQIVND (reference sequence). The CDR3 loop spans 17 amino acids. Deletions cut 3 bases from V and 3 bases from J, with 20 bases between. The CDR3 spells CASSIRSEDPRDTEAFF. The CDR3 nucleotides are TGTGCCAGTAGTATCCGTAGCGAGGACCCTCGGGACACTGAAGCTTTCTTT.

V and J are TRBV6-1 and TRBJ2-7; 7 positions agree with TRBD1. CDR1 and CDR2 (germline): MNHNS, SASEGT. J lost 7 bases, V lost 7 bases, and 7 bases had no gene match. This CDR3 is 12 amino acids long. As DNA, the CDR3 is TGTGCCAGCAATTTGACAGGGCCGGAGCAGTACTTC. As protein: CASNLTGPEQYF.

The chain links TRBV4-1 to TRBJ2-3; TRBD2 matches 7 bases. Germline V lookup: CDR1 MGHRA, CDR2 YSYEKL. The V segment lost 4 bases and the J segment 0 bases; nucleotides outside the gene matches: 4. The CDR3 runs to 15 residues. The DNA for the CDR3 is TGCGCCAGCAGCCCGCTAGCGGTGAGCACAGATACGCAGTATTTT. Translating it yields CASSPLAVSTDTQYF.